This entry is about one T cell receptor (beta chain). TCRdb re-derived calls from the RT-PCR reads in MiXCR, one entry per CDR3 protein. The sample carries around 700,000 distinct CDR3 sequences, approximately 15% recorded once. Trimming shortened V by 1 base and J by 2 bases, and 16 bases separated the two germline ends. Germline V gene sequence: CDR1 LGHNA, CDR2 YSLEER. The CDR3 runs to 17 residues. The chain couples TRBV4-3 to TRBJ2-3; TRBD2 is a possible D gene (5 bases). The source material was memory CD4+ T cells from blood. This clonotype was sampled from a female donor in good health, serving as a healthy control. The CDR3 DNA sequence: TGCGCCAGCAGCCAAGTGTTTCTGAAGAGGGCCACAGATACGCAGTATTTT. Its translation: CASSQVFLKRATDTQYF.